This TCR beta chain was retrieved from a study of regulatory T cells in long-lasting Graves disease. Study background: Prior antithyroid drug treatment in newly diagnosed Graves' patients lasted under 3 months.

For TCR beta, libraries came from iRepertoire HTBI primers and Arm-PCR of CDR3 regions. TCRdb itself ran the multiplex PCR reads through MiXCR, one entry per CDR3 protein. The data show around 400,000 distinct CDR3 sequences, 15% to 19% seen once. General study points: Shared public clonotypes totalled 2,741 in persistent patients, compared with about a thousand in new patients.

Time point of the sample: newly diagnosed GD, antithyroid drugs for less than 3 months. From RNA extracted from PBMCs, the TCR library was made. CDR3 length: 13 amino acids. Germline V lookup: CDR1 SNHLY, CDR2 FYNNEI. This clonotype was found a few times. Antigen unknown. This sequence is one base from a far larger clone and is likely a read error. The sequencing used peripheral blood mononuclear cells (PBMCs), collected at new diagnosis, from a patient treated with antithyroid drugs. This clonotype was sampled from a female donor with Graves disease. The rearrangement joins TRBV2 to TRBJ1-1; tentatively, D is TRBD1 (5 bases). The CDR3 DNA reads TGTGCCAGCTCCGGACAAGTGAACATTGAAGCTTTCTTT. This encodes CASSGQVNIEAFF.